A selection of T cell receptor beta chains follows, all from one sample in a study of T-cell reconstitution after alpha-beta-depleted transplantation in children. TCRdb analysed the PCR reads with MiXCR anew, one entry per CDR3 protein. The table lists 90,000 to 150,000 distinct CDR3 sequences, approximately 22% of them singletons, with 8% to 11% in the top ten. This specimen was PBMCs, mostly from graft donor cells, taken 180 days after TCRalphabeta/CD19-depleted stem cell transplant. The receptors derive from a male patient between 2 and 10 years old who had a stem cell transplant for chronic granulomatous disease, so the T cells may come from the graft donor. Each CDR3 is given with its conserved first and last residue. D genes are given only for firm matches. Part of the rows lack a size; the others show once, few, many or a class for expanded clones.

>TRBV4-1|TRBJ1-5|NA|NA
TGCGCCAGCAGCCAGACAGCTTCTAGCAATCAGCCCCAGCATTTT
CASSQTASSNQPQHF
>TRBV20-1|TRBJ1-5|NA|NA
TGCAGTGCAACGACAGGCCGCTTGCCCCAGCATTTT
CSATTGRLPQHF
>TRBV27|TRBJ2-1|NA|NA
TGTGCCAGCGCTTACGGGACCAATGAGCAGTTCTTC
CASAYGTNEQFF
>TRBV28|TRBJ2-4|many|NA
TGTGCCAGCAGTTTCCTGACAGGCACCAAAAACATTCAGTACTTC
CASSFLTGTKNIQYF
>TRBV20-1|TRBJ2-1|many|NA
TGCAGTGCTAGAGATGAGGTAGTTAGGAGTGAGCAGTTCTTC
CSARDEVVRSEQFF
>TRBV29-1|TRBJ2-7|many|TRBD1
TGCAGCGTTTATGTGACAGGGGACGAGCAGTACTTC
CSVYVTGDEQYF
>TRBV5-5|TRBJ1-2|many|TRBD1
TGTGCCAGCAGCTTGGGGACAGGGGTATATGGCTACACCTTC
CASSLGTGVYGYTF
>TRBV11-2|TRBJ2-3|NA|NA
TGTGCCAGCAGCTCTGGACAGTTCACAGATACGCAGTATTTT
CASSSGQFTDTQYF
>TRBV12-3/TRBV12-4|TRBJ2-7|NA|NA
TGTGCCAGCAGCAGAGGACAGTCTGTCTACGAGCAGTACTTC
CASSRGQSVYEQYF
>TRBV20-1|TRBJ2-3|many|NA
TGCAGTGCCGAACCCGTTCCTGGCACAGATACGCAGTATTTT
CSAEPVPGTDTQYF
>TRBV5-1|TRBJ2-3|NA|NA
TGCGCCAGCAGCTTGACCTGGGGGAGCACAGATACGCAGTATTTT
CASSLTWGSTDTQYF
>TRBV6-5|TRBJ1-2|many|NA
TGTGCCAGCAGTTACTTGGGGGGTGACTATGGCTACACCTTC
CASSYLGGDYGYTF
>TRBV11-3|TRBJ1-1|many|NA
TGTGCCAGCAGCCGAGACTGGGGCACTGAAGCTTTCTTT
CASSRDWGTEAFF
>TRBV10-3|TRBJ2-1|NA|TRBD2
TGTGCCATCAGTGAGTCGCCTAGCGGGAGGTCCAGTCTCTTC
CAISESPSGRSSLF
>TRBV6-1|TRBJ2-7|many|NA
TGTGCCAGCAACTACGAGCAGTACTTC
CASNYEQYF
>TRBV13|TRBJ2-2|NA|TRBD1
TGTGCCAGCAGGATACAGGGGGCCGGGGAGCTGTTTTTT
CASRIQGAGELFF
>TRBV28|TRBJ2-1|NA|NA
TGTGCCAGCAGTGGGGCCGAATCGGGCCACAATGAGCAGTTCTTC
CASSGAESGHNEQFF
>TRBV12-3/TRBV12-4|TRBJ2-1|many|NA
TGTGCCAGCAGTTTCGGGGTGGGAGCGAGTGAGCAGTTCTTC
CASSFGVGASEQFF
>TRBV12-3/TRBV12-4|TRBJ1-1|few|NA
TGTGCCAGCAGCTGGGGGACGGACACTGAAGCTTTCTTT
CASSWGTDTEAFF
>TRBV7-2|TRBJ2-1|NA|TRBD2
TGTGCCAGCAGCTTAATGACTAGCAGCAATGAGCAGTTCTTC
CASSLMTSSNEQFF
>TRBV4-1|TRBJ2-3|many|TRBD2
TGCGCCAGCAGCCACTCCCTAGCGGGGGGGCAGGCAGATACGCAGTATTTT
CASSHSLAGGQADTQYF
>TRBV5-1|TRBJ1-2|many|TRBD1
TGCGCCAGCAGCTTGGAGGGACAGGGGAGCGGCTACACCTTC
CASSLEGQGSGYTF
>TRBV12-3/TRBV12-4|TRBJ1-5|many|TRBD1
TGTGCCAGCAGTTTCAGACAGGGAAATATCCTGTATCAGCCCCAGCATTTT
CASSFRQGNILYQPQHF
>TRBV5-5|TRBJ2-3|NA|NA
TGTGCCAGCAGCTTGGTTGGGGGGGCCACAGATACGCAGTATTTT
CASSLVGGATDTQYF
>TRBV6-5|TRBJ2-7|few|NA
TGTGCCAGCAGTTACGCCGGGACGGCCTACGAGCAGTACTTC
CASSYAGTAYEQYF
>TRBV5-1|TRBJ1-3|NA|NA
TGCGCCAGCAGCTTGGTCGGCCGATCTAACTCTGGAAACACCATATATTTT
CASSLVGRSNSGNTIYF
>TRBV3-2|TRBJ2-1|many|NA
TGTGCCAGCAGCCTAGCGGATTTATACAATGAGCAGTTCTTC
CASSLADLYNEQFF
>TRBV20-1|TRBJ1-2|NA|NA
TGCAGTGCTAGAGATAGGGTCACGAACTATGGCTACACCTTC
CSARDRVTNYGYTF
>TRBV28|TRBJ2-5|NA|NA
TGTGCCAGCACACCCGGCGGAAAAGAGACCCAGTACTTC
CASTPGGKETQYF
>TRBV29-1|TRBJ1-2|NA|NA
TGCAGCGTTGACGGCCGGGAAGATAACTATGGCTACACCTTC
CSVDGREDNYGYTF
>TRBV7-6|TRBJ2-3|few|TRBD1
TGTGCCAGCAGCTTAGCGGCTGGCGGGGACAGGTGGTCAGATACGCAGTATTTT
CASSLAAGGDRWSDTQYF
>TRBV11-2|TRBJ2-1|NA|TRBD2
TGTGCCAGCAGAAAACTAGCGGGGACCTACAATGAGCAGTTCTTC
CASRKLAGTYNEQFF
>TRBV5-5|TRBJ2-1|NA|NA
TGTGCCAGCAGCTTTACCGGGACACCCAATGAGCAGTTCTTC
CASSFTGTPNEQFF
>TRBV12-3/TRBV12-4|TRBJ2-7|few|NA
TGTGCCAGCAGCACCGGGTACTCTTCCTACGAGCAGTACTTC
CASSTGYSSYEQYF
>TRBV4-2|TRBJ2-1|NA|NA
TGTGCCAGCAGCCAAGATGGAGAAAGGGAAGAGTTCTTC
CASSQDGEREEFF
>TRBV7-2|TRBJ2-1|NA|NA
TGTGCCAGCAGCTTCGTTCCCTACAATGAGCAGTTCTTC
CASSFVPYNEQFF
>TRBV4-2|TRBJ2-7|NA|TRBD1
TGTGCCAGCAACCCAGGGACAGGGCAATCCGCTCTGACCTACGAGCAGTACTTC
CASNPGTGQSALTYEQYF
>TRBV29-1|TRBJ2-5|NA|TRBD2
TGCAGCAGAGGACTAGCGGCTCTCCAAGAGACCCAGTACTTC
CSRGLAALQETQYF
>TRBV3-1|TRBJ2-5|many|TRBD2
TGTGCCAGCAGCCAAGGGACTAGCGGGGGTCAAGAGACCCAGTACTTC
CASSQGTSGGQETQYF
>TRBV6-5|TRBJ2-2|few|NA
TGTGCCAGCAGTTACCGGGCCGGGGAGCTGTTTTTT
CASSYRAGELFF
>TRBV12-3/TRBV12-4|TRBJ2-3|NA|TRBD1
TGTGCCAGCAGTTTTAAGACAGGGCCAGGGGCAGATACGCAGTATTTT
CASSFKTGPGADTQYF
>TRBV7-2|TRBJ2-1|NA|TRBD2
TGTGCCAGCAGCCGAGCGGGAGGGGGAAGCAATGAGCAGTTCTTC
CASSRAGGGSNEQFF
>TRBV12-3/TRBV12-4|TRBJ2-4|many|TRBD2
TGTGCCAGCACCCCCAGGCAGGGAGGGAACATTCAGTACTTC
CASTPRQGGNIQYF
>TRBV29-1|TRBJ2-5|NA|TRBD1
TGCAGCGTTGAAAAGGACAGGGTGAGGGAGACCCAGTACTTC
CSVEKDRVRETQYF
>TRBV7-4|TRBJ2-1|NA|TRBD2
TGTGCCAGCAGCTTAGGCGCCGGGACTAGTGGTTTTGAGCAGTTCTTC
CASSLGAGTSGFEQFF
>TRBV5-1|TRBJ2-5|NA|TRBD1
TGCGCCAGCGCACCGGGACAGGGAGGAGAGACCCAGTACTTC
CASAPGQGGETQYF
>TRBV5-1|TRBJ2-1|many|NA
TGCGCCAGCAGCTACACCTTTGATGTTACCAACAATGAGCAGTTCTTC
CASSYTFDVTNNEQFF
>TRBV12-3/TRBV12-4|TRBJ1-4|few|NA
TGTGCCAGCAGTGTTTTGGCGAGGGTGGAAAAACTGTTTTTT
CASSVLARVEKLFF
>TRBV7-6|TRBJ1-1|few|TRBD1
TGTGCCAGCAGCTTCAGGGGGCGGGACACTGAAGCTTTCTTT
CASSFRGRDTEAFF
>TRBV20-1|TRBJ2-7|many|TRBD2
TGCAGTGTTGCATCTCTAGCGGGAGTGTACGAGCAGTACTTC
CSVASLAGVYEQYF
>TRBV28|TRBJ2-7|few|NA
TGTGCCAGCAGTAACCAGGGGTACGGGGACGAGCAGTACTTC
CASSNQGYGDEQYF
>TRBV24-1|TRBJ2-5|NA|NA
TGTGCCACCAGTGATCCTGACCCGAACCAAGAGACCCAGTACTTC
CATSDPDPNQETQYF
>TRBV6-5|TRBJ1-1|NA|NA
TGTGCCAGCAGCTTGGGGGGTGAAGCTTTCTTT
CASSLGGEAFF
>TRBV7-9|TRBJ2-1|many|NA
TGTGCCAGCAGCCGTATGGGCTCCTACAATGAGCAGTTCTTC
CASSRMGSYNEQFF
>TRBV19|TRBJ1-1|NA|TRBD1
TGTGCCAGTACCAGGAGTGGACAGGCGTTGGGGAACACTGAAGCTTTCTTT
CASTRSGQALGNTEAFF